The T cell receptor (beta chain) under discussion was sequenced for a study of blood T cell repertoires in COVID-19. Looking at the study overall: Donors in the United States, Italy and Spain gave samples during acute or convalescent COVID-19. PBMCs, B-cell-depleted T cells, or T cells were the source of the cDNA or gDNA that made up the material.

The CDR3 is 14 residues long. Germline V lookup: CDR1 GTSNPN, CDR2 SVGIG (reference sequence). V was trimmed by 0 bases and J by 4 bases, leaving 12 bases between them. In the authors' workflow: The authors estimated nucleated cell counts from reference gene primer amplification. Libraries were prepared by immunoSEQ multiplex PCR; TCRdb keeps only in-frame clonotypes and omits some of them. V, J and clone size were drawn from that table, and D and trimming were deduced from the DNA. Altogether about 210,000 clones are present, about 90% being singletons, with the ten largest covering around 1.2%. The V call is TRBV30, the J call TRBJ1-1; D is ambiguous. This receptor was taken from a man aged 30-40 years with acute or convalescent COVID-19. The source material was peripheral blood. Written as DNA, the CDR3 is TGTGCCTGGAGTGTCGAGGTGTCCGGCACTGAAGCTTTCTTT. Amino acids: CAWSVEVSGTEAFF.